This is a list of T cell receptor beta chains from one sample in a study of neurological immune-mediated disorders. Each CDR3 protein is one row after TCRdb ran MiXCR on the 5' RACE reads. The repertoire holds tens of thousands of distinct CDR3 sequences, with around a tenth as singletons. Sequenced: PBMCs. The source of these receptors is a man aged 50 to 59 in good health. CDR3s include the opening cysteine and the closing phenylalanine or tryptophan. D genes are given only for firm matches. Where a row states a size, it is once, few, many or the class of an expanded clone; other rows omit it.

TRBV29-1	many	TRBJ1-1	TRBD1	CSVGQGLNTEAFF	TGCAGCGTCGGACAGGGGCTGAACACTGAAGCTTTCTTT
TRBV24-1	many	TRBJ2-1	TRBD2	CATSDTSGAYNEQFF	TGTGCCACCAGTGACACTAGCGGGGCATACAATGAGCAGTTCTTC
TRBV20-1	many	TRBJ1-2	-	CSAQDRSAYGYTF	TGCAGTGCACAAGACAGGTCCGCTTATGGCTACACCTTC
TRBV5-1	many	TRBJ2-7	-	CASSKWDTSYEQYF	TGCGCCAGCAGCAAATGGGACACCTCCTACGAGCAGTACTTC
TRBV10-3	many	TRBJ2-2	TRBD2	CAILPSGRENTGELFF	TGTGCCATCCTGCCCAGCGGGAGGGAGAACACCGGGGAGCTGTTTTTT
TRBV29-1	many	TRBJ2-6	TRBD2	CSVGLAGANVLTF	TGCAGCGTGGGACTAGCTGGGGCCAACGTCCTGACTTTC
TRBV7-9	-	TRBJ1-1	TRBD1	CANSLERGLTEAFF	TGTGCCAACAGCTTAGAGAGGGGGCTGACTGAAGCTTTCTTT
TRBV11-2	few	TRBJ2-2	-	CASSSITGWLSELFF	TGTGCCAGCAGCTCTATCACCGGGTGGCTTTCTGAGCTGTTTTTT
TRBV5-1	many	TRBJ2-6	-	CASSLAPSGANVLTF	TGCGCCAGCAGCTTGGCCCCCTCTGGGGCCAACGTCCTGACTTTC
TRBV14	-	TRBJ2-6	TRBD1	CASSRTGFLTGANVLAF	TGTGCCAGCAGCCGGACAGGGTTTTTAACTGGGGCCAACGTCCTGGCTTTC
TRBV20-1	many	TRBJ2-1	TRBD2	CSARDASGGASEQFF	TGCAGTGCTAGAGATGCTAGCGGGGGGGCCAGTGAGCAGTTCTTC
TRBV6-5	many	TRBJ2-7	-	CASSYSRGNEQYF	TGTGCCAGCAGTTACTCTCGGGGGAACGAGCAGTACTTC
TRBV20-1	many	TRBJ2-3	TRBD1	CSARVPGGQGAFKVDTQYF	TGCAGTGCTAGAGTCCCGGGTGGGCAGGGGGCTTTTAAGGTAGATACGCAGTATTTT
TRBV12-3/TRBV12-4	few	TRBJ2-2	-	CASTGQTNTGELFF	TGTGCCAGCACAGGACAAACCAACACCGGGGAGCTGTTTTTT
TRBV4-3	many	TRBJ2-7	TRBD2	CASSPRLAGVYEQYF	TGCGCCAGCAGCCCCAGACTAGCGGGAGTGTACGAGCAGTACTTC
TRBV28	many	TRBJ2-6	TRBD1	CASGTGYRGANVLTF	TGTGCCAGCGGGACAGGGTATCGGGGGGCCAACGTCCTGACTTTC
TRBV20-1	many	TRBJ2-7	-	CSARQDPVYEQYF	TGCAGTGCTAGACAGGACCCTGTGTACGAGCAGTACTTC
TRBV5-1	many	TRBJ2-1	-	CASSPLGGQGRDEQFF	TGCGCCAGCAGCCCCCTAGGGGGCCAGGGGAGGGATGAGCAGTTCTTC
TRBV5-1	many	TRBJ2-5	-	CASSFTRKETQYF	TGCGCCAGCAGCTTCACACGGAAAGAGACCCAGTACTTC
TRBV5-6	many	TRBJ1-2	-	CASSLTGTYGYTF	TGTGCCAGCAGCTTAACAGGGACCTATGGCTACACCTTC
TRBV7-2	many	TRBJ1-2	-	CASSLGGQGKRYGYTF	TGTGCCAGCAGCTTAGGGGGGCAGGGGAAACGCTATGGCTACACCTTC
TRBV12-3/TRBV12-4	few	TRBJ2-1	-	CASSFYNQGNNEQFF	TGTGCCAGCAGTTTTTACAATCAGGGAAACAATGAGCAGTTCTTC
TRBV29-1	many	TRBJ1-1	-	CSVRGHGNTEAFF	TGCAGCGTTCGCGGACACGGGAACACTGAAGCTTTCTTT
TRBV20-1	-	TRBJ1-2	-	CSARDYGYTF	TGCAGTGCTAGAGACTATGGCTACACCTTC
TRBV15	many	TRBJ2-2	-	CATSRVGGANTGELFF	TGTGCCACCAGCAGAGTTGGGGGTGCGAACACCGGGGAGCTGTTTTTT
TRBV2	many	TRBJ2-2	-	CASSQGGTRNTGELFF	TGTGCCAGCAGTCAGGGGGGGACCCGGAACACCGGGGAGCTGTTTTTT
TRBV29-1	many	TRBJ1-1	-	CSASSRGMNTEAFF	TGCAGCGCTTCCTCGAGGGGGATGAACACTGAAGCTTTCTTT
TRBV7-2	many	TRBJ2-3	-	CASSLAGQGGTDTQYF	TGTGCCAGCAGCTTAGCGGGCCAGGGAGGAACAGATACGCAGTATTTT
TRBV3-1	many	TRBJ2-5	-	CASSQDKSSATQYF	TGTGCCAGCAGCCAAGATAAGTCTAGCGCGACCCAGTACTTC
TRBV6-1	many	TRBJ1-5	-	CASSETNTGVLNQPQHF	TGTGCCAGCAGTGAAACTAATACAGGCGTTTTGAATCAGCCCCAGCATTTT
TRBV28	many	TRBJ2-5	-	CASSFRARGETQYF	TGTGCCAGCAGTTTCAGGGCTAGGGGGGAGACCCAGTACTTC
TRBV6-2/TRBV6-3	many	TRBJ2-2	-	CASSFSGDHGELFF	TGTGCCAGCAGTTTTTCCGGAGATCACGGGGAGCTGTTTTTT
TRBV5-5	many	TRBJ2-5	-	CASSLERVETQYF	TGTGCCAGCAGCTTGGAGAGGGTTGAGACCCAGTACTTC
TRBV24-1	many	TRBJ2-1	TRBD2	CATSDGLGGASRVYNEQFF	TGTGCCACCAGTGATGGACTAGGCGGGGCTTCAAGGGTATACAATGAGCAGTTCTTC
TRBV5-5	many	TRBJ2-7	-	CASSLTGPWWDEQYF	TGTGCCAGCAGCCTGACAGGCCCATGGTGGGACGAGCAGTACTTC
TRBV2	many	TRBJ2-5	TRBD2	CASSWRGDQTQYF	TGTGCCAGCAGTTGGCGGGGGGACCAGACCCAGTACTTC
TRBV20-1	many	TRBJ2-3	-	CSALDRSTDTQYF	TGCAGTGCTTTAGACCGAAGCACAGATACGCAGTATTTT
TRBV12-3/TRBV12-4	many	TRBJ1-6	-	CASSWGGTRSSYNSPLHF	TGTGCCAGCAGTTGGGGAGGGACTAGAAGCTCCTATAATTCACCCCTCCACTTT
TRBV7-2	-	TRBJ2-7	TRBD2	CASSPLSLAGLTYEQYF	TGTGCCAGCAGCCCGCTTAGCCTAGCGGGCTTGACCTACGAGCAGTACTTC
TRBV5-1	many	TRBJ2-1	-	CASSLVPGSYNEQFF	TGCGCCAGCAGCTTGGTACCGGGGAGCTACAATGAGCAGTTCTTC
TRBV10-3	many	TRBJ2-7	TRBD1	CAIRAPGTDSYEQYF	TGTGCCATCAGAGCCCCCGGGACAGACTCCTACGAGCAGTACTTC
TRBV2	many	TRBJ2-5	-	CASVGWETQYF	TGTGCCAGCGTCGGGTGGGAGACCCAGTACTTC
TRBV5-1	many	TRBJ2-7	TRBD1	CANRMDRTYEQYF	TGCGCCAACAGGATGGACAGGACCTACGAGCAGTACTTC
TRBV20-1	many	TRBJ2-4	-	CSVPTSFSVQYF	TGCAGTGTCCCGACTAGTTTTAGTGTTCAGTACTTC
TRBV5-1	many	TRBJ1-2	-	CASSPGPNYGYTF	TGCGCCAGCAGCCCGGGACCGAACTATGGCTACACCTTC
TRBV27	many	TRBJ2-2	-	CASKGSANTGELFF	TGTGCCAGCAAGGGAAGCGCGAACACCGGGGAGCTGTTTTTT
TRBV12-3/TRBV12-4	many	TRBJ2-3	-	CASSFEDSSTDTQYF	TGTGCCAGCAGTTTTGAGGATTCTAGCACAGATACGCAGTATTTT
TRBV7-9	many	TRBJ1-1	-	CASSLVGGLNTEAFF	TGTGCCAGCAGCTTGGTTGGGGGGCTGAACACTGAAGCTTTCTTT
TRBV2	many	TRBJ2-1	TRBD2	CASRGLAGPVYNEQFF	TGTGCCAGCAGGGGACTAGCGGGACCCGTATACAATGAGCAGTTCTTC
TRBV20-1	many	TRBJ2-3	-	CSVPQGGPDTQYF	TGCAGTGTCCCCCAAGGGGGTCCAGATACGCAGTATTTT
TRBV5-1	many	TRBJ2-5	-	CASRRDRQETQYF	TGCGCCAGCAGGCGGGACAGACAAGAGACCCAGTACTTC
TRBV3-1	-	TRBJ1-1	-	CASSQEAGVGAFF	TGTGCCAGCAGCCAAGAGGCGGGGGTTGGAGCTTTCTTT
TRBV3-1	many	TRBJ2-3	-	CASSQVPVSSTDTQYF	TGTGCCAGCAGCCAAGTCCCGGTCTCCAGCACAGATACGCAGTATTTT
TRBV29-1	many	TRBJ2-5	-	CSVETGWTPRTQYF	TGCAGCGTTGAAACAGGGTGGACCCCAAGGACCCAGTACTTC
TRBV6-6	many	TRBJ2-3	-	CASSGLRTDTQYF	TGTGCCAGCAGTGGACTCCGCACAGATACGCAGTATTTT
TRBV6-2/TRBV6-3	many	TRBJ2-1	TRBD1	CASSQTGGEQFF	TGTGCCAGCAGCCAAACAGGGGGCGAGCAGTTCTTC
TRBV12-3/TRBV12-4	many	TRBJ1-5	-	CASSLAGVRQGANQPQHF	TGTGCCAGCAGTTTAGCGGGAGTTAGGCAGGGTGCAAATCAGCCCCAGCATTTT